Included here is one T cell receptor beta chain sequence, with context. These data come from a study of cytomegalovirus exposure and HLA in healthy donors. V dropped 7 bases and J dropped 8; count of bases not matched to a gene: 13. The CDR3 has 15 amino acids. The V gene's germline CDR1 is LGHNT and CDR2 FRNRAP. In the PCR, 60 Vbeta and 13 Jbeta primers were used. The assay was immunoSEQ multiplex PCR, and TCRdb's table has in-frame clones only and misses some. The repertoire holds roughly 160,000 clones, 80% to 90% seen once, with about 10% in the top ten. The sequenced sample was PBMCs. The sequence derives from a man between 50 and 59 years old in good health and CMV-seropositive. V is TRBV12-5 and J is TRBJ2-1; 8 bases align to TRBD2. The CDR3 sequence: CASEDGGPGGDEQFF. The CDR3 DNA sequence: TGTGCTAGTGAGGATGGGGGGCCCGGGGGGGATGAGCAGTTCTTC.